This T cell receptor beta chain stems from a study of CD8 T cells in Susac syndrome. CDR1 and CDR2 from the germline V gene are SGHRS and YFSETQ. CDR3 length: 19 residues. V was cut by 4 bases and J by 4 bases, with 27 bases left in between. Negative isolation was applied to CD8+ and CD4+ T cells, and FACS enrichment was applied to TEMRA cells. The authors reverse transcribed roughly 0.5 to 1 ug RNA with random hexamers. TCRdb reprocessed the immunoSEQ multiplex PCR reads via MiXCR and lists one record per CDR3 protein. The repertoire consists of a few hundred thousand distinct CDR3 sequences, with 75% to 90% occurring once and the leading ten covering 0.09% to 0.15%.

The chain uses TRBV5-1 and TRBJ2-1, with D tentatively TRBD2 (5 bases). The sequence was collected from a human donor with multiple sclerosis. The sequencing sample was made of CD8+ T cells from PBMCs. In DNA form, the CDR3 reads TGCGCCAGCAGCCCCGTCGCGGGCAGTTTAAATGGTTTTTACAATGAGCAGTTCTTC. This codes for CASSPVAGSLNGFYNEQFF.